These 22 T cell receptor beta chains originate from one sample sequenced in a study of tumor-infiltrating lymphocytes in primary liver carcinoma. Co-extraction of both nucleic acids (RNA and DNA) used about 17-33 mg of unsorted bulk tissue. The investigators made TCR beta cDNA from roughly 0.45 ug total RNA, using a constant-region primer. Slightly modified ARM-PCR with three nested multiplex PCR rounds yielded TCR beta libraries. Each of the first two PCR rounds ran roughly 9 cycles with TRBV1-TRBV30 forward and C-beta reverse primers. TCRdb re-called the multiplex PCR reads through MiXCR, storing one row per CDR3 protein. The profile shows approximately 190,000 distinct CDR3 sequences, approximately 80% of them singletons. Specimen: tumor tissue from primary liver carcinoma. The source of these receptors is a man aged 35-49 years with primary liver carcinoma and hepatitis B virus infection.

About this clonotype itself: Compared with germline, one end of the junction differs, possibly owing to a read error. The chain combines TRBV11-1 with TRBJ2-7; the D gene is possibly TRBD2 (6 bases). This CDR3 spans 15 amino acids. The germline gives CDR1 SGHAT, CDR2 FQDESV (reference sequence). CDR3 sequence (DNA): TGTACCAGCAGCTTAACGGGATCGGGGGAATACGAACAGTACTTC. Protein sequence: CTSSLTGSGEYEQYF. Full variable domain (rest looked up from reference TRBV11-1 and TRBJ2-7): EAEVAQSPRYKITEKSQAVAFWCDPISGHATLYWYRQILGQGPELLVQFQDESVVDDSQLPKDRFSAERLKGVDSTLKIQPAELGDSAMYLCTSSLTGSGEYEQYFGPGTRLTVT.

Many counts were recorded for this clonotype. The chain recombines TRBV28 with TRBJ2-7; a weak D match, TRBD2 (6 bases). V dropped 5 bases and J dropped 0 bases, with 11 bases sitting between them. Germline CDR1 reads MDHEN; CDR2 reads SYDVKM. CDR3 length: 14 residues. CDR3 residues: CASSRPGSSYEQYF. The CDR3 DNA is TGTGCCAGCAGTCGCCCCGGGAGCTCCTACGAGCAGTACTTC.

This clonotype has at least ten counts. V is TRBV6-1 and J is TRBJ1-3; tentatively, D is TRBD1 (5 bases). This CDR3 spans 17 amino acids. The germline V gene encodes CDR1 MNHNS and CDR2 SASEGT. Deletions cut 3 bases from V and 0 bases from J, with 15 bases between. CDR3 sequence (DNA): TGTGCCAGCAGTGATCTGTTAGGGACCTCCTCTGGAAACACCATATATTTT. Encoded protein: CASSDLLGTSSGNTIYF.

Comments on this clonotype: Compared with germline, one end of the junction differs, possibly owing to a read error. This sequence joins TRBV29-1 and TRBJ1-1; D may be TRBD1 (5 bases). The V gene's germline CDR1 is SQVTM and CDR2 ANQGSEA. The CDR3 covers 11 residues. In DNA form, the CDR3 reads TGCGGCGTTGATCCGGACACTCAAGCTTTCTTT. This encodes CGVDPDTQAFF.

The J gene is TRBJ2-2, the V gene TRBV6-1, with D tentatively TRBD1 (5 bases). CDR1 is MNHNS and CDR2 is SASEGT in the germline V gene. The CDR3 totals 16 residues. V dropped 4 bases and J dropped 6 bases, with 18 bases sitting between them. The CDR3 spells CASSVDGHHYAGELFF. Here the CDR3 DNA reads TGTGCCAGCAGTGTCGATGGACACCACTACGCCGGGGAGCTGTTTTTT.

In regard to this clonotype: Its ends do not fully match the called genes, so a read error is possible. The chain links TRBV5-1 to TRBJ2-7; 13 bases line up with TRBD2. Germline CDR1 SGHRS, CDR2 YFSETQ. The CDR3 spans 15 residues. In DNA, the CDR3 is TGCTCCAGCAGCGTGGGGACTAGCGGGAACCCCGAGCAGTACTTC. This codes for CSSSVGTSGNPEQYF.

Comment on this clonotype: The conserved phenylalanine or tryptophan normally closing the CDR3 is absent here, so this likely arose from a read error. The chain carries TRBV6-5 and TRBJ2-7; 13 nucleotides line up with TRBD2. This CDR3 has 14 residues. Germline assignment: CDR1 MNHEY and CDR2 SVGAGI. V dropped 9 bases and J dropped 6; count of bases not matched to a gene: 8. The CDR3 loop reads CASMRLAGGGEQYL. The CDR3 region has the DNA TGTGCCAGTATGAGACTAGCGGGAGGTGGCGAGCAGTACTTA.

A remark on this clonotype: The CDR3 end shows no conserved phenylalanine or tryptophan, and so a read error is likely. The V and J genes are TRBV12-3 or TRBV12-4 and TRBJ1-1; perhaps TRBD1 as D (5 bases). The CDR3 extends over 14 amino acids. The V end lost 5 bases, the J end lost 5 bases, and 15 bases lay between the germline ends. The CDR3 region has the DNA TGTGCCAGCAGTATCGGGATCGGGGGGACTGAAGCTTTCATT. Its protein is CASSIGIGGTEAFI.

Comments on this clonotype: Sequence at one end of the junction differs from germline and may be a read error. The gene calls are TRBV11-2 and TRBJ2-5; D perhaps matches TRBD2 (5 bases). This CDR3 comprises 15 residues. Germline V gene sequence: CDR1 SGHAT, CDR2 FQNNGV. CDR3 sequence (DNA): TGTCCCAGCAGCTTAACCCCCCACGACGGGGAGACCCAGTATTTC. This encodes CPSSLTPHDGETQYF.

As to this clonotype: One end of the junction fails to match germline, which may point to a read error. This rearrangement joins TRBV11-2 to TRBJ2-5, with a possible D match to TRBD1 (5 bases). The CDR3 has 14 amino acids. Germline V CDR1 and CDR2: SGHAT, FQNNGV. The CDR3, as DNA: TGTGCCAGCAGCTTCAGCGTAGGACAAGTGACCCAGTACTTC. It is translated as CASSFSVGQVTQYF.

The CDR3 bases are TGTGCCAGCAGCGGAGGGACTAGCCTCCCTTTCGGGGAGCAGTTCTTC. It encodes CASSGGTSLPFGEQFF. The chain joins TRBV9 to TRBJ2-1; 9 bases line up with TRBD2. Per the germline V gene, CDR1 is SGDLS and CDR2 is YYNGEE. Trimming cost V 3 bases and J 10 bases; bases outside gene matches: 14. This CDR3 contains 16 residues.

With regard to this clonotype: No conserved phenylalanine or tryptophan ends this CDR3, so it is likely a read error. No DNA is shown, since the ends of the CDR3 on it are uncertain; the CDR3 is the one TCRdb lists. This chain joins TRBV6-5 and TRBJ1-2; the D call of TRBD1 is as the table states it, not checked on the DNA. Termini included, the CDR3 measures 16 amino acids. The germline V gene has CDR1 MNHEY and CDR2 SVGAGI. This CDR3 is CASSRKPGQAVLACTI.

Note on this clonotype: The junction departs from germline at one end; a sequencing error may be responsible. V gene TRBV5-4 combines with J gene TRBJ2-6, with D perhaps TRBD1 (5 bases). The CDR3 runs 17 residues. Germline V gives CDR1 SGHNT, CDR2 YYREEE (reference sequence). CDR3 sequence reads: CASSGVRVASGPNVLTF. The CDR3, as DNA: TGTGCCAGCAGCGGGGTCAGGGTGGCCTCTGGGCCCAACGTCCTGACTTTC.

This clonotype appeared many times. The rearrangement links TRBV5-1 to TRBJ2-3; no clear D gene. Trimming pared 0 bases from V and 0 bases from J, leaving 8 bases between. Per germline, CDR1 SGHRS and CDR2 YFSETQ. The CDR3 spans 15 residues. CDR3 bases: TGCGCCAGCAGCTTGGAGGAACTCAGCACAGATACGCAGTATTTT. As protein: CASSLEELSTDTQYF.

This chain connects TRBV29-1 to TRBJ2-5; a weak D match, TRBD2 (6 bases). Germline V lookup: CDR1 SQVTM, CDR2 ANQGSEA. The CDR3 covers 11 residues. Here the CDR3 DNA reads TGCAGGGCCACGCCGGGGGAGGCCCAGTACTTC. It translates to CRATPGEAQYF.

This clonotype was counted a single time. Germline is not matched at one junction end, which may reflect a read error. The V gene is TRBV11-2, the J gene TRBJ2-1; 8 bases map to TRBD2. Germline-derived CDR1 and CDR2 are SGHAT and FQNNGV. The CDR3 has 17 residues. DNA for the CDR3: TGTGCCAGCAACTTAGAAAGGGGCGGGAGGTTTTACAATGAGCAGTTCTTC. Translation gives CASNLERGGRFYNEQFF.

On this clonotype: The junction differs from germline at one of its ends, possibly a read error. The rearrangement uses TRBV29-1 and TRBJ2-2; D is perhaps TRBD1 (6 bases). Germline V gene sequence: CDR1 SQVTM, CDR2 ANQGSEA. The CDR3 is 14 residues long. Written as DNA, the CDR3 is TGCAGCGTCCTAACAGGGAGCTTGACCGGGCAGCTGTTTTTT. The encoded protein is CSVLTGSLTGQLFF.

Concerning this clonotype: A read error may account for a junction end that differs from germline. This rearrangement joins TRBV28 to TRBJ2-4; a possible D gene is TRBD1 (5 bases). Germline V gives CDR1 MDHEN, CDR2 SYDVKM. The CDR3 is 14 amino acids. The CDR3 DNA follows: TGTCCCAGCAGTGGGGCGGTGGCCAAAAACATTCAATACTTC. This encodes CPSSGAVAKNIQYF.

This clonotype was seen a single time. This is likely a read error, given that the CDR3 carries no conserved phenylalanine or tryptophan at its end. V and J are TRBV6-6 and TRBJ2-3; unclear D gene. The CDR3 has 15 residues. Germline V gene lookup returns CDR1 MNHNY and CDR2 SVGAGI (reference sequence). Trimming removed 8 bases from V and 0 bases from J, with 15 bases in between. DNA of the CDR3: TGTGCCAGCGCGCGGAGCCTGGGTAGCACAGATACGCAGTATTCT. This translates into CASARSLGSTDTQYS.

The chain is built from TRBV29-1 and TRBJ1-1; D perhaps matches TRBD1 (5 bases). Looked up from germline, CDR1 is SQVTM and CDR2 is ANQGSEA. This CDR3 is 15 amino acids long. Trimming took off 4 bases at V and 0 bases at J, with 15 bases between the two ends. CDR3 loop: CSVATSWGMNTEAFF. CDR3 DNA: TGCAGCGTTGCCACAAGTTGGGGGATGAACACTGAAGCTTTCTTT.

As for this clonotype: The conserved phenylalanine or tryptophan normally closing the CDR3 is absent here, so this likely arose from a read error. The rearrangement joins TRBV11-1 to TRBJ2-4; the match to TRBD2 covers 8 bases. The germline gives CDR1 SGHAT, CDR2 FQDESV (reference sequence). The CDR3 is 17 residues long. CDR3 in DNA: TGTGCCAGCAGCTTTCCCGGGACTAGAGGAACTAAAACCATTCAGTACTTA. The encoded protein is CASSFPGTRGTKTIQYL.

The chain has TRBV12-3 or TRBV12-4 and TRBJ2-1, with D unresolved. This CDR3 spans 12 amino acids. The germline V and J ends were trimmed by 7 bases and 11 bases, with 15 bases remaining between them. The CDR3 loop reads CASTCPWLKQFF. CDR3 DNA: TGTGCCAGCACCTGTCCCTGGCTTAAGCAGTTCTTC.